This T cell receptor (beta chain) stems from a study of blood T cell repertoires in COVID-19. Some clones are missing from TCRdb's copy, which holds only in-frame ones; the method was immunoSEQ multiplex PCR. The data show 250,000 to 350,000 clones, approximately 90% seen once. J gave up 0 bases and V 1 base, and 4 bases lay outside the gene matches. The germline V gene has CDR1 MGHRA and CDR2 YSYEKL. CDR3 length: 16 residues. This chain connects TRBV4-1 to TRBJ2-3; 7 bases fit TRBD2. Material: peripheral blood. The receptor was derived from a woman aged 55-69 years with acute or convalescent COVID-19. Here the CDR3 reads CASSQVERESTDTQYF. As DNA, the CDR3 is TGCGCCAGCAGCCAAGTCGAGCGGGAAAGCACAGATACGCAGTATTTT.